This entry describes one T cell receptor beta chain. The read terminates 3 residues ahead of where the CDR3 ends, so the germline J gene completes it. The data belong to a study of T cells in women clearing cervical HPV infection. Study context: Only a few women had HLA typing results available.

Generated by immunoSEQ multiplex PCR, the TCRdb table keeps only in-frame clones and is missing some. The sample totals tens of thousands of clones. CDR3 length: 13 residues. V was pared by 3 bases and J by 3 bases, with 8 bases between. In germline, CDR1 is MNHNS, CDR2 SASEGT. The TCR was taken from a woman between 18 and 75 years old with a cervical HPV16 infection that either progressed to CIN3+ or cleared (not recorded which). Material: blood buffy coat. This rearrangement joins TRBV6-1 to TRBJ1-1; D call uncertain. CDR3 bases read: TGTGCCAGCAGTGAGGACTTTTACACTGAA. This sequence encodes CASSEDFYTE. The CDR3, in full, reads CASSEDFYTEAFF.